These 22 T cell receptor beta chains came from one sample sequenced in a study of T cell responses to AZD1222 COVID-19 vaccine. The protocol was immunoSEQ multiplex PCR, while the TCRdb copy is restricted to in-frame clones and leaves out a portion. The sample contains fewer than 70,000 clones, around nine tenths of which appear only once. Sequenced material: peripheral blood, taken on day 0 of AZD1222 vaccination. These receptors were obtained from an adult in good health.

The rearrangement joins TRBV3-1 (or the pseudogene TRBV3-2) to TRBJ2-1; weak D call: TRBD2 (6 bases). CDR3 length equals 12 residues. The V gene lost 3 bases and the J gene lost 7 bases, with 7 bases spanning the gap. The germline V gene encodes CDR1 LGHDT and CDR2 YNNKEL (reference sequence). The chain's CDR3 is CASSQTRNEQFF. The CDR3 DNA sequence: TGTGCCAGCAGCCAGACTAGGAATGAGCAGTTCTTC.

V and J are TRBV18 and TRBJ2-5; D is possibly TRBD2 (6 bases). V shed 5 bases and J shed 4 bases, with 14 bases lying between them. This CDR3 is 14 amino acids long. From germline, CDR1 is KGHSH and CDR2 LQKENI. The CDR3 nucleotides read TGTGCCAGCTCATATCTGGGAGGCGGAGAGACCCAGTACTTC. As protein: CASSYLGGGETQYF.

The CDR3: CASSHQQGNTEAFF. The CDR3 DNA reads TGTGCCAGCAGCCATCAACAGGGAAACACTGAAGCTTTCTTT. The chain couples TRBV16 to TRBJ1-1; tentative D call: TRBD1 (6 bases). The V end lost 3 bases, the J end lost 2 bases, and 10 bases lay between the germline ends. The CDR3 runs to 14 residues. The V gene's germline CDR1 is KGHSY and CDR2 FQNENV.

The chain has TRBV19 and TRBJ1-1, with a tentative D call TRBD1 (5 bases). The CDR3 sequence is 13 residues long. The germline gives CDR1 LNHDA, CDR2 SQIVND (reference sequence). Trimming removed 1 base from V and 3 bases from J, with 6 bases in between. CDR3 DNA: TGTGCCAGTAGTATAGCGGGGGACACTGAAGCTTTCTTT. Translated, it gives CASSIAGDTEAFF.

Worth noting for this clone: The junction shows a germline mismatch at one end, possibly a read error. This chain joins TRBV6-1 and TRBJ1-4; D call uncertain. Germline CDR1 is MNHNS and CDR2 is SASEGT. The CDR3 is 12 residues long. The chain's CDR3 is CASREGFEKLFF. CDR3 DNA: TGTGCCAGCCGTGAGGGCTTTGAAAAACTGTTTTTT.

This chain joins TRBV4-1 and TRBJ2-2, with a weak D call TRBD2 (5 bases). V lost 3 bases to trimming and J lost 4 bases, with 9 bases between them. The CDR3 is 14 residues long. The V gene's germline CDR1 is MGHRA and CDR2 YSYEKL. Here the CDR3 DNA reads TGCGCCAGCAGCCAGGGGAGCGCCACCGGGGAGCTGTTTTTT. Translating gives CASSQGSATGELFF.

V gene TRBV6-5 combines with J gene TRBJ1-1; D is perhaps TRBD1 (6 bases). Germline V gene lookup returns CDR1 MNHEY and CDR2 SVGAGI. Trimming pared 5 bases from V and 5 bases from J, leaving 15 bases between. The CDR3 runs to 14 residues. This chain's CDR3 is CASSPLRGATEAFF. As DNA, the CDR3 is TGTGCCAGCAGTCCCTTGCGGGGGGCGACTGAAGCTTTCTTT.

The V call is TRBV3-1 (or the pseudogene TRBV3-2), the J call TRBJ1-4, with a possible D match to TRBD1 (6 bases). Germline CDR1 LGHDT, CDR2 YNNKEL (reference sequence). V was clipped by 4 bases and J by 7 bases, with 13 bases between them. The CDR3 sequence is 14 residues long. The CDR3 DNA follows: TGTGCCAGCAGCCGGGGGCAGGGTGGTGAAAAACTGTTTTTT. It is translated as CASSRGQGGEKLFF.

This sequence joins TRBV4-1 and TRBJ1-5, with TRBD1 matching 9 bases. The CDR3 loop spans 15 amino acids. Germline V gene lookup returns CDR1 MGHRA and CDR2 YSYEKL. V lost 3 bases and J lost 1; bases outside the gene matches: 1. Here the CDR3 reads CASSQTGGSNQPQHF. CDR3 bases: TGCGCCAGCAGCCAGACAGGGGGAAGCAATCAGCCCCAGCATTTT.

The rearrangement uses TRBV30 and TRBJ2-1; 10 nucleotides match TRBD2. Trimming took 2 bases from V and 9 from J; bases not matched to a gene: 4. Looked up from germline, CDR1 is GTSNPN and CDR2 is SVGIG (reference sequence). The CDR3 contains 13 residues. This chain's CDR3 is CAWSSGGGGEQFF. The CDR3 DNA sequence: TGTGCCTGGAGTAGCGGGGGGGGAGGTGAGCAGTTCTTC.

Concerning this clone: The sample contains more than one DNA sequence encoding this CDR3. The chain uses TRBV19 and TRBJ1-2, with D possibly matching TRBD1 (5 bases). This CDR3 is 13 amino acids long. The germline CDR1 and CDR2 sequences are LNHDA and SQIVND (reference sequence). Deletions cut 3 bases from V and 2 bases from J, with 7 bases between. Here the CDR3 reads CASSMRQNYGYTF. The DNA of the CDR3 is TGTGCCAGTAGTATGCGACAGAACTATGGCTACACCTTC.

The J gene is TRBJ2-7, the V gene TRBV3-1 (or the pseudogene TRBV3-2); D may correspond to TRBD1 or TRBD2 (5 bases each). Germline loops: CDR1 LGHDT, CDR2 YNNKEL (reference sequence). This CDR3 is built from 15 residues. Trimming took 4 bases from V and 2 from J, leaving 15 bases between them. The CDR3 coding sequence is TGTGCCAGCAGCCTGGGACCCGCATCCCCCTACGAGCAGTACTTC. It is translated as CASSLGPASPYEQYF.

This rearrangement joins TRBV6-5 to TRBJ1-2, with D perhaps TRBD1 (6 bases). CDR1 MNHEY and CDR2 SVGAGI come from the germline V gene. The CDR3 length is 14 residues. Trimming pared 6 bases from V and 5 bases from J, leaving 16 bases between. Written as DNA, the CDR3 is TGTGCCAGCAGCCGAAACAGGGAAGGGTATGGCTACACCTTC. Its protein product is CASSRNREGYGYTF.

The chain uses TRBV27 and TRBJ1-6; D might be TRBD1 (6 bases). The CDR3 is 14 amino acids. V shed 4 bases and J shed 8 bases, with 12 bases lying between them. Germline V lookup: CDR1 MNHEY, CDR2 SMNVEV (reference sequence). CDR3 in DNA: TGTGCCAGCAGTTCAGGGACACCAGATTCACCCCTCCACTTT. Its translation is CASSSGTPDSPLHF.

V usage is TRBV9 and J usage is TRBJ1-3, with 10 bases that match TRBD1. Looked up from germline, CDR1 is SGDLS and CDR2 is YYNGEE. V lost 2 bases and J lost 0; bases outside the gene matches: 5. The CDR3 sequence is 17 residues long. The CDR3 coding sequence is TGTGCCAGCAGCGTCCGGGACAGGGGTTTCTCTGGAAACACCATATATTTT. This encodes CASSVRDRGFSGNTIYF.

The rearrangement joins TRBV20-1 to TRBJ2-1, with D possibly being TRBD2 (5 bases). The V end lost 3 bases, the J end lost 10 bases, and 19 bases lay between the germline ends. CDR3 length: 14 residues. Germline CDR1 and CDR2: DFQATT and SNEGSKA (reference sequence). The CDR3 nucleotides read TGCAGTGCTAGTCCTTTCTATACTACGGGGGAGCAGTTCTTC. Protein: CSASPFYTTGEQFF.

V and J are TRBV5-4 and TRBJ2-5; D call uncertain. Germline CDR1 is SGHNT and CDR2 is YYREEE (reference sequence). This CDR3 is built from 13 residues. V shed 4 bases and J shed 4 bases, with 11 bases lying between them. The CDR3, as DNA: TGTGCCAGCAGCAATCCGGGTCGAGAGACCCAGTACTTC. Residues: CASSNPGRETQYF.

The chain combines TRBV11-2 with TRBJ2-5; D is uncertain. The CDR3 runs to 12 residues. Deletions cut 5 bases from V and 7 bases from J, with 11 bases between. Germline CDR1 and CDR2: SGHAT and FQNNGV. Here the CDR3 reads CASSPDPRTQYF. As DNA, the CDR3 is TGTGCCAGCAGCCCCGACCCGAGGACCCAGTACTTC.

The chain joins TRBV20-1 to TRBJ1-2; D may be TRBD1 (5 bases). Germline V gene data show CDR1 as DFQATT and CDR2 as SNEGSKA (reference sequence). The CDR3 totals 11 residues. Trimming removed 6 bases from V and 8 bases from J, with 13 bases in between. CDR3 sequence (DNA): TGCAGTGCCAAGACCGGGGGAGGCTACACCTTC. Translating gives CSAKTGGGYTF.

This chain connects TRBV15 to TRBJ2-7; D possibly corresponds to TRBD1 (6 bases). The CDR3 is made up of 15 amino acids. CDR1 and CDR2 (germline): LNHNV, YYDKDF (reference sequence). Between the trimmed V and J ends, which lost 3 bases and 3 bases, there was a span of 15 bases. The CDR3 coding sequence is TGTGCCACCAGCAGCCGGGACACGAGGTTCTACGAGCAGTACTTC. The encoded protein is CATSSRDTRFYEQYF.

This chain joins TRBV30 and TRBJ2-5; D possibly corresponds to TRBD1 (6 bases). The ends were cut back, 2 bases at V and 4 bases at J, with 11 bases in the middle. This CDR3 region has 13 residues. Germline CDR1 GTSNPN, CDR2 SVGIG (reference sequence). As DNA, the CDR3 is TGTGCCTGGAGTAGGGGGACAACAGAGACCCAGTACTTC. Protein sequence: CAWSRGTTETQYF. Full variable domain (rest looked up from reference TRBV30 and TRBJ2-5): SQTIHQWPATLVQPVGSPLSLECTVEGTSNPNLYWYRQAAGRGLQLLFYSVGIGQISSEVPQNLSASRPQDRQFILSSKKLLLSDSGFYLCAWSRGTTETQYFGPGTRLLVL.

The chain recombines TRBV10-2 with TRBJ1-2; unclear D gene. Germline lookup yields CDR1 WSHSY and CDR2 SAAADI. The CDR3 extends over 12 amino acids. V lost 10 bases and J 5 bases, leaving 14 bases between the germline ends. Here the CDR3 reads CAITDGRYGYTF. The CDR3 DNA is TGCGCCATAACCGACGGACGATATGGCTACACCTTC.